This entry concerns a single T cell receptor beta chain. The target of this receptor is not known. No qualities accompany the bases; no much larger clone lies one base away. Patients with a history of autoimmune disease or receiving systemic immunosuppression were excluded from the trial. Peripheral blood for TCR sequencing was drawn from every dose cohort at baseline, at cycle 4 day 1 and at cycle 7 day 1. The samples were drawn from a first-in-human, open-label, multicenter phase I dose-escalation trial of ivuxolimab. The trial enrolled adults with locally advanced or metastatic head and neck squamous cell, hepatocellular, melanoma or renal cell carcinoma. Before TCR sequencing, CD4+ T cells and CD8+ T cells were sorted from peripheral blood as separate populations. The data stem from a study of OX40 agonist ivuxolimab in advanced cancers. Context from the whole study: The costimulatory receptor OX40 (CD134) was targeted by ivuxolimab, a fully human IgG2 agonistic monoclonal antibody. A male proportion of about 79% and a mean age of 60 years, ranging from about 23 to 90, were recorded for the dose-escalation cohort. Peripheral TCRbeta sequencing aimed to test whether ivuxolimab altered TCR sequence diversity and caused clonal T-cell expansion. Partial responses were achieved by three dose-escalation patients, of whom one had hepatocellular carcinoma and two had cutaneous melanoma. Of the roughly 51 dose-escalation patients, hepatocellular carcinoma was present in about 20, melanoma in approximately 15, renal cell carcinoma in 9 and head and neck cancer in 9. Intravenous ivuxolimab was administered to patients every 2 weeks at six dose levels: 0.01, 0.1, 0.3, 1.5, 3 and 10 mg/kg. Prior anti-PD-1, anti-PD-L1 or anti-CTLA-4 therapy was permitted, and checkpoint inhibitors had been received by around 40% of dose-escalation patients. The paper describes the monotherapy dose-escalation part (N ≈ 49 patients) of the phase I trial of ivuxolimab.

To sequence the TCRbeta CDR3 region, genomic DNA was isolated from the sorted cells. The immunoSEQ Assay was used to sequence the TCRbeta CDR3 regions. What TCRdb holds here is the immuneACCESS table cut down to in-frame rearrangements. Part of the clones is not present; checked against another copy, under half of the missing clones reflect an unresolved V gene, and the others are unexplained. This sample gives 35,000 to 45,000 clones in total; more than 75% of them show up just once. Over 20% of the sample rests with the top ten. Points the paper makes about the study in general: On average, CD8+ T cells showed more expanded clones than CD4+ T cells after ivuxolimab. At doses of 0.1 to 3.0 mg/kg, clonal expansion of both CD4+ and CD8+ T cells in blood was seen between baseline and week 6. The antigen specificity of the peripheral T cells that underwent clonal expansion was not determined. Partial responders in the 0.1-3.0 mg/kg groups had among the lowest normalized peripheral clonal expansion, especially among CD8+ T cells. Low levels of normalized T-cell clonal expansion were also seen in some patients who did not respond.

The source material was CD4+ or CD8+ T cells sorted from blood, sampled in a trial of the OX40 agonist ivuxolimab. The TCR comes from an adult with an advanced solid tumor such as melanoma, head and neck, liver or kidney cancer.

The sequenced DNA: TGCGCCAGCAGCTTGAACGCCGCCAACACCGGGGAGCTGTTTTTT. It translates to CASSLNAANTGELFF. The rearrangement joined TRBV5-1 to TRBJ2-2, with an unclear D gene assignment. The V and J ends are trimmed by 1 base and 2 bases, leaving 9 bases between them. The germline V gene provides CDR1 SGHRS and CDR2 YFSETQ. CDR3 length: 15 amino acids, cysteine to phenylalanine. Solely the CDR3 DNA is kept, with 45 bases framed from the first base.